These T cell receptor beta chains were read from a single sample in a study of blood T cell repertoires in COVID-19. Data came from immunoSEQ multiplex PCR; TCRdb stores just in-frame clones and leaves some out. This sample has over 100,000 clones, with around four fifths found just once. Sequencing was performed on peripheral blood. Receptors originate from a man aged 55 to 70 with acute or convalescent COVID-19. The conserved cysteine and the conserved F or W are not part of the CDR3 here.

v_call | cdr3_aa
TRBV4-1 | ASSLRQGMGTEAF
TRBV2 | ASSERQGSFQPQH
TRBV19 | ASRSGGGRETQY
TRBV6-5 | ASTADRGVGYEQY
TRBV3-1/TRBV3-2 | ASSHQVSGILSYEQY
TRBV20-1 | SASNRRGFNQPQH
TRBV28 | ASSARGGSEKLF
TRBV27 | ASSRKAGTAYTDTQY
TRBV5-4 | ASSLELLLDNEQF
TRBV3-1/TRBV3-2 | ASSPRAFYEQY
TRBV5-1 | ASSLAASGWNTEAF
TRBV7-8 | ASSLVAAANTEAF
TRBV6-5 | ASRVMERTYNEQF
TRBV3-1/TRBV3-2 | ASSQSGAGDGYT
TRBV10-2 | ASTLRQGAFYYSGANVLT
TRBV5-1 | ASSLQGLNQPQH
TRBV5-1 | ASSLGALAGQETQY
TRBV5-1 | ASSFQTGELF
TRBV3-1/TRBV3-2 | ASSKDRTQTDTQY
TRBV2 | ASSHRNYPPDGYT
TRBV3-1/TRBV3-2 | ASSLSEETQY
TRBV28 | ASSLKGGAF
TRBV19 | ASSMVDRNTEAF
TRBV19 | ASSTGGSGAYEQY
TRBV3-1/TRBV3-2 | ASSLRTYEQY
TRBV6-2/TRBV6-3 | ASSELGGRNEQF
TRBV19 | ASSKTSGRGYEQY
TRBV5-6 | ASSSRQTTNEKLF
TRBV7-9 | ASSPLGTSEYNEQF
TRBV7-8 | ASSPGLATSTDTQY
TRBV9 | ASSAGFGQETQY
TRBV6-5 | ASSYGTPLTEQF
TRBV6-5 | ASSDLAEETQY
TRBV4-3 | ASSQNQGAPNEKLF
TRBV9 | ASSVGRGPEAF
TRBV10-3 | AISDRGFTEAF
TRBV30 | AWSKGFNYGYT
TRBV14 | ASSQGYTGQGYYEQY
TRBV28 | ASSPGTADTTEAF
TRBV10-2 | ASRIGTSGEYEQY
TRBV12-3/TRBV12-4 | ASSGGQYNEQF
TRBV5-4 | ASSHYDRANSPLH
TRBV10-3 | AINGQNTGNSPLH
TRBV6-6 | ASDRRWGDTQY
TRBV6-1 | ASSEANRVFAEAF
TRBV5-5 | ASSGGQGTSYSNQPQH